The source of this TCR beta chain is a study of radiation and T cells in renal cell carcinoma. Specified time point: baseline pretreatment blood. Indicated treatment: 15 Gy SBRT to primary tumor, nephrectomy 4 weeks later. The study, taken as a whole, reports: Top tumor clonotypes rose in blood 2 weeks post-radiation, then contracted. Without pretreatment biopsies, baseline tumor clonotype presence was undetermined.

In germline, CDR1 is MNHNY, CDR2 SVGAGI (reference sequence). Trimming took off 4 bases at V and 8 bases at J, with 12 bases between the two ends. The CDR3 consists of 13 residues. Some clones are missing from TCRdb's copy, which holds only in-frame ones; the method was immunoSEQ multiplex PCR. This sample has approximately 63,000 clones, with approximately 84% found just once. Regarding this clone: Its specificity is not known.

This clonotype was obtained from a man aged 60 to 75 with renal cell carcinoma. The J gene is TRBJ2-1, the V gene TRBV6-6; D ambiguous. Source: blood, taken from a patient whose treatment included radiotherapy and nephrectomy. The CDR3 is CASSSDVFHEQFF. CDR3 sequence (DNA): TGTGCCAGCAGTTCCGACGTTTTCCATGAGCAGTTCTTC.